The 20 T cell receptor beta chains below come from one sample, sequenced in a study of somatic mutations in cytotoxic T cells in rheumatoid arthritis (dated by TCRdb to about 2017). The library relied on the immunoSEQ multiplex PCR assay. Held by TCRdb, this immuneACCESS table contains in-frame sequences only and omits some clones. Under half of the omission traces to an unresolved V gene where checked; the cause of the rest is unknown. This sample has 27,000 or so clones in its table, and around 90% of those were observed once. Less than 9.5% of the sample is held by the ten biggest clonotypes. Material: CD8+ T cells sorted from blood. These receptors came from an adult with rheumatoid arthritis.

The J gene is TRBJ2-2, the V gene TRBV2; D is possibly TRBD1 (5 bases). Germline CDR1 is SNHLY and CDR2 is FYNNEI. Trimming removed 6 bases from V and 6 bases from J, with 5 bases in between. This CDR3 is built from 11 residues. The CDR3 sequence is CASRGAGELFF. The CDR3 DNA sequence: TGTGCCAGCAGAGGGGCCGGGGAGCTGTTTTTT.

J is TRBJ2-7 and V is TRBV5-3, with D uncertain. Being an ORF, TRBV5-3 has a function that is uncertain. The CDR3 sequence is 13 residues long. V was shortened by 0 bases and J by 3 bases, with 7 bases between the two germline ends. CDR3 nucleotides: TGTGCCAGAAGCTTGGAGAGAGACTACGAGCAGTACTTC. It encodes CARSLERDYEQYF.

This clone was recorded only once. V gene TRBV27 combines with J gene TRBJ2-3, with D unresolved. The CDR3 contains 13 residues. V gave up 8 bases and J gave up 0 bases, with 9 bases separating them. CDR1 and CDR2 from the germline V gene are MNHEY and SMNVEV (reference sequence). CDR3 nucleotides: TGTGCCAGCGCCCCCTATAGCACAGATACGCAGTATTTT. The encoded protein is CASAPYSTDTQYF.

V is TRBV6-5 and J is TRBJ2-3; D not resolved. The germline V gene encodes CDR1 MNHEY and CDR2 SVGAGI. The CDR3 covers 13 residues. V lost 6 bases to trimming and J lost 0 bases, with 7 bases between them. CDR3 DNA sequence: TGTGCCAGCAGGCCAGATAGCACAGATACGCAGTATTTT. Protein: CASRPDSTDTQYF.

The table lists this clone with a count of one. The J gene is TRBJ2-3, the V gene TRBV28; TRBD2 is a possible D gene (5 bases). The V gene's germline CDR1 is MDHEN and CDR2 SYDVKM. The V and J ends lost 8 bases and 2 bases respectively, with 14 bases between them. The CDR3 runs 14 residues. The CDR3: CASADQRPTDTQYF. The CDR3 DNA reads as TGTGCCAGCGCGGACCAGCGGCCCACAGATACGCAGTATTTT.

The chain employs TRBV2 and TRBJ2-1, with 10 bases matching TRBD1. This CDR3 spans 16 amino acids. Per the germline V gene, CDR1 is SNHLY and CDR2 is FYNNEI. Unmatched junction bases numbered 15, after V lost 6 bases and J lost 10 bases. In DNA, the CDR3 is TGTGCCAGCAGCGGATCCCGGGACAGGGGAGGAAGAGAGCAGTTCTTC. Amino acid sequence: CASSGSRDRGGREQFF.

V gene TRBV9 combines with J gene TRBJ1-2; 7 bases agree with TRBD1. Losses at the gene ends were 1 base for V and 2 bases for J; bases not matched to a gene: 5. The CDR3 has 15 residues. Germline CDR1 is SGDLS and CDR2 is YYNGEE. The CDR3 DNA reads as TGTGCCAGCAGCGTAATCGAGGGGGCGAACTATGGCTACACCTTC. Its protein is CASSVIEGANYGYTF.

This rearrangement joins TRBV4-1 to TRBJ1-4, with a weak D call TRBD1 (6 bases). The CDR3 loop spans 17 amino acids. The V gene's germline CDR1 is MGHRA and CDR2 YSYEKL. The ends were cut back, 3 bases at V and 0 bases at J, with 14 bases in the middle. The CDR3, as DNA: TGCGCCAGCAGCCAGGAGGGGGGGCGCGCAACTAATGAAAAACTGTTTTTT. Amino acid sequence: CASSQEGGRATNEKLFF.

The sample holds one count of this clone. CDR3 in amino acids: CASSRSLGQGIYGYTF. The CDR3 DNA is TGTGCCAGCAGTCGCTCTCTGGGACAGGGGATTTATGGCTACACCTTC. The J gene is TRBJ1-2, the V gene TRBV27, with TRBD1 matching 10 bases. This CDR3 contains 16 residues. CDR1 is MNHEY and CDR2 is SMNVEV in the germline V gene (reference sequence). V shed 5 bases and J 5 bases; nucleotides not matched to a gene: 11.

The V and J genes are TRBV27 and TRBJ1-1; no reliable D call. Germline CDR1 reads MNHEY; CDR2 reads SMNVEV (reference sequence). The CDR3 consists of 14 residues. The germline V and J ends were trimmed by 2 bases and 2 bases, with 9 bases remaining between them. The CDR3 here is CASSLRAQNTEAFF. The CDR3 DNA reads TGTGCCAGCAGTTTAAGGGCACAAAACACTGAAGCTTTCTTT.

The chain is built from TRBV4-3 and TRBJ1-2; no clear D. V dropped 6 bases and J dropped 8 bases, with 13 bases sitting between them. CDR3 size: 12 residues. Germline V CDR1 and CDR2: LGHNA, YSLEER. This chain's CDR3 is CASSATGRGYTF. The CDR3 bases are TGCGCCAGCAGTGCGACCGGTCGGGGCTACACCTTC.

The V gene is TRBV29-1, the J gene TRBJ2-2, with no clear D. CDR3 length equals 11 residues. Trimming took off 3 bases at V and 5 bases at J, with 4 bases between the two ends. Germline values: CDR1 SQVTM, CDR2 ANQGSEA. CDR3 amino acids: CSVERTGELFF. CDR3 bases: TGCAGCGTTGAGAGAACCGGGGAGCTGTTTTTT.

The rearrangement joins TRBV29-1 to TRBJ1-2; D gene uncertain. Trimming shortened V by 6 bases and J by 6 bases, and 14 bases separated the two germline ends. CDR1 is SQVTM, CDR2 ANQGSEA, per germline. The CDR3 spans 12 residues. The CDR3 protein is CSVGKGSDGYTF. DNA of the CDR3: TGCAGCGTGGGTAAGGGATCCGATGGCTACACCTTC. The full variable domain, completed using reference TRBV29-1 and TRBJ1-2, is SAVISQKPSRDICQRGTSLTIQCQVDSQVTMMFWYRQQPGQSLTLIATANQGSEATYESGFVIDKFPISRPNLTFSTLTVSNMSPEDSSIYLCSVGKGSDGYTFGSGTRLTVV.

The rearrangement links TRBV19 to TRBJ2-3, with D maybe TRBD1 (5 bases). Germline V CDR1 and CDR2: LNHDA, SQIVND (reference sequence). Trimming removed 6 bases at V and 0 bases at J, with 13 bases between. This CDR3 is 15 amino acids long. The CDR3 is CASRLGRTSTDTQYF. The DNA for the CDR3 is TGTGCCAGTAGGTTGGGGCGGACGAGCACAGATACGCAGTATTTT.

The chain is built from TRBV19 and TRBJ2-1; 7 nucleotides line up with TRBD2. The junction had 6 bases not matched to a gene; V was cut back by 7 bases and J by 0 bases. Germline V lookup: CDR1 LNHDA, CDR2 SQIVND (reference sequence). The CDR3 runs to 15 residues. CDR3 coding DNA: TGTGCCAGTAAAATCGGGGGGAACTCCTACAATGAGCAGTTCTTC. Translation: CASKIGGNSYNEQFF.

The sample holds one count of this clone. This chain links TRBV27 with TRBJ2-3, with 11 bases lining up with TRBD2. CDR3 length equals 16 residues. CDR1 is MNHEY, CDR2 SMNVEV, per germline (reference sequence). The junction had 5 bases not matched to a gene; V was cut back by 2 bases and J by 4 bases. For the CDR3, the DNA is TGTGCCAGCAGTTTAATAGCGGGGGGGCGAGCAGATACGCAGTATTTT. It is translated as CASSLIAGGRADTQYF.

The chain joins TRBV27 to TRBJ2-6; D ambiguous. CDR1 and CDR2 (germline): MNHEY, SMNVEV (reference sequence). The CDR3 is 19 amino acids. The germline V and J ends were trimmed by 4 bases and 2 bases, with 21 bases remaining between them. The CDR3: CASSSRYPEKGTGANVLTF. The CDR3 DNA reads TGTGCCAGCAGTTCACGATACCCCGAAAAGGGTACTGGGGCCAACGTCCTGACTTTC.

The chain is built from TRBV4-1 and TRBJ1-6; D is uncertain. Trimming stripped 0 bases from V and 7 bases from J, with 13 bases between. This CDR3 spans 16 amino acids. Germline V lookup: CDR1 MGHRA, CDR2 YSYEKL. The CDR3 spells CASSQEASFPNSPLHF. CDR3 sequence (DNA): TGCGCCAGCAGCCAAGAAGCGAGCTTTCCGAATTCACCCCTCCACTTT.

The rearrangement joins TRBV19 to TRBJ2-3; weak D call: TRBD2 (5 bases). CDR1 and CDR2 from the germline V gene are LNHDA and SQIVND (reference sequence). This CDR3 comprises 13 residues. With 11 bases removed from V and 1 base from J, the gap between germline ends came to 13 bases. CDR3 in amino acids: CAVASWGTDTQYF. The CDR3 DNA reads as TGTGCCGTCGCTAGCTGGGGCACAGATACGCAGTATTTT.

This CDR3 is CASRPLAGDSYNEQFF. The CDR3, as DNA: TGTGCCAGCAGGCCACTAGCGGGGGACTCCTACAATGAGCAGTTCTTC. The gene calls are TRBV7-2 and TRBJ2-1; TRBD2 matches at 11 bases. In germline, CDR1 is SGHTA, CDR2 FQGNSA. CDR3 size: 16 residues. J lost 0 bases, V lost 6 bases, and 4 bases had no gene match.